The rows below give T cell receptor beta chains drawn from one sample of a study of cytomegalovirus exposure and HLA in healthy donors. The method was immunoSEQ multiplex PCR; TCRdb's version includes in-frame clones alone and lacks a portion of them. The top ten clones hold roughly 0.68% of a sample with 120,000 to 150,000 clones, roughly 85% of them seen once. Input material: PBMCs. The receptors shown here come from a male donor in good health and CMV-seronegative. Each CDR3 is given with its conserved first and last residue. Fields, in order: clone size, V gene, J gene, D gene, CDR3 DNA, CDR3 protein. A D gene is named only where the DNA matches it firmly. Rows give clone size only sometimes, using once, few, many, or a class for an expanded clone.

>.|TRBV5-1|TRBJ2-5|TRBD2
TGCGCCAGCAGCCGAGCGGGGGCGGGAGAGACCCAGTACTTC
CASSRAGAGETQYF
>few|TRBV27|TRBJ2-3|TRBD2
TGTGCCAGCAGTTTATATCTAGCGGGGGGGGATACGCAGTATTTT
CASSLYLAGGDTQYF
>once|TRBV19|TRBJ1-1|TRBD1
TGTGCCAGTTTCACCGGGACAGACAACACTGAAGCTTTCTTT
CASFTGTDNTEAFF
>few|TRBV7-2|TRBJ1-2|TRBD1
TGTGCCAGCAGCCCCGGGACAGGGACTAACTATGGCTACACCTTC
CASSPGTGTNYGYTF
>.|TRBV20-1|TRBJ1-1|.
TGCAGTGCGACAAAGAACACTGAAGCTTTCTTT
CSATKNTEAFF
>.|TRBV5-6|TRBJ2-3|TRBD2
TGTGCCAGCAGCTTGAGGCTAGCGGGGGGGCTCTCAGATACGCAGTATTTT
CASSLRLAGGLSDTQYF
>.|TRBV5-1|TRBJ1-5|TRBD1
TGCGCCAGCAGCTTGGTCGTTCAGGGGGCTGATCGGCAGCCCCAGCATTTT
CASSLVVQGADRQPQHF
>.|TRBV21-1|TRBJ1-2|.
TGTGCCAGCAGCACCAGAGGGACAGATTGCTATGGCTACACCTTC
CASSTRGTDCYGYTF
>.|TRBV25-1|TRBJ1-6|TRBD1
TGTGCCAGCAGTTCCCGGACAGGACACCAAATGGACTATTCACCCCTCCACTTT
CASSSRTGHQMDYSPLHF
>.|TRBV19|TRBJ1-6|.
TGTGCCAGTACCCCCGGGACATATGATTCACCCCTCCACTTT
CASTPGTYDSPLHF
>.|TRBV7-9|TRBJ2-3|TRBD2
TGTGCCAGCAGCTTACTAGCGGGGGGGCCAGGAGATACGCAGTATTTT
CASSLLAGGPGDTQYF
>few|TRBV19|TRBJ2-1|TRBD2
TGTGCCAGTAGTATCGGGACCGGGGGGTATGAGCAGTTCTTC
CASSIGTGGYEQFF
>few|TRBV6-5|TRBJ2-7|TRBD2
TGTGCCAGCACCATACTAGCGGGAGCCAACGAGCAGTACTTC
CASTILAGANEQYF
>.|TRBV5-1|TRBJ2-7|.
TGCGCCAGCAGCTTGGGGGCCGGGACACCCGTCTACGAGCAGTACTTC
CASSLGAGTPVYEQYF
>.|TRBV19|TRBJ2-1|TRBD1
TGTGCCAGTATAGGGAGGACAGGGGGCTACAATGAGCAGTTCTTC
CASIGRTGGYNEQFF
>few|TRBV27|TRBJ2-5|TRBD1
TGTGCCAGCAGTTTATTCAGGGGGACAGAGACCCAGTACTTC
CASSLFRGTETQYF